This T cell receptor (beta chain) was documented in a study of early T cells in non-severe SARS-CoV-2 infection. Across the study: Chains from this unsorted whole-blood bulk RNA could not be paired. Study findings and constraints: VDJdb matching favored anti-spike CD8 responses, missing private and CD4 specificities.

CDR1 is DFQATT and CDR2 is SNEGSKA in the germline V gene (reference sequence). The CDR3 is 13 residues long. Deletions cut 0 bases from V and 2 bases from J, with 5 bases between. As for this clonotype: Antigen: not known.

Unique molecular identifiers were added to individual cDNA molecules. Via MiXCR, TCRdb re-called the 5' RACE reads, giving one row per CDR3 protein. The sample yields roughly 72,000 distinct CDR3 sequences, more than 10% seen once. This sequence originates from an adult who was a healthcare worker with PCR-confirmed SARS-CoV-2 infection or an uninfected control (not recorded which). The material sequenced was whole blood. This chain links TRBV20-1 with TRBJ1-5; unclear D gene. CDR3 region: CSARDQGNQPQHF. CDR3 in DNA: TGCAGTGCTAGAGATCAGGGCAATCAGCCCCAGCATTTT.